Listed here are 18 T cell receptor beta chains from one sample, sequenced in a study of T cell responses to AZD1222 COVID-19 vaccine. Repertoires were generated with immunoSEQ multiplex PCR, while TCRdb's copy carries only in-frame clones and drops some. The table lists 140,000 or so clones, roughly 90% of them singletons. Sequenced material: peripheral blood, taken on day 0 of AZD1222 vaccination. Receptors originate from an adult in good health.

The V gene is TRBV3-1 (or the pseudogene TRBV3-2), the J gene TRBJ1-1; D may be TRBD1 (5 bases). Between the trimmed V and J ends, which lost 1 base and 4 bases, there was a span of 10 bases. The CDR3 spans 14 residues. Germline CDR1 LGHDT, CDR2 YNNKEL (reference sequence). The CDR3 is CASSQVSGTTEAFF. CDR3 coding DNA: TGTGCCAGCAGCCAAGTTAGTGGGACCACTGAAGCTTTCTTT.

This clone was seen a single time. The V and J genes are TRBV5-1 and TRBJ1-1; D gene ambiguous. The CDR3 sequence is 13 residues long. The V gene's germline CDR1 is SGHRS and CDR2 YFSETQ. V lost 0 bases and J 4 bases, leaving 7 bases between the germline ends. The CDR3 sequence is CASSLGTATEAFF. The CDR3, as DNA: TGCGCCAGCAGCTTGGGAACAGCCACTGAAGCTTTCTTT.

The J gene is TRBJ2-1, the V gene TRBV15, with 9 positions matching TRBD1. Germline values: CDR1 LNHNV, CDR2 YYDKDF (reference sequence). V lost 3 bases, J lost 9 bases, and 12 bases stayed unmatched. This CDR3 spans 16 amino acids. Here the CDR3 reads CATSSHRGHYRSEQFF. The DNA of the CDR3 is TGTGCCACCAGCAGCCACAGGGGGCATTATCGGAGTGAGCAGTTCTTC. Supplemented by reference TRBV15 and TRBJ2-1, the full variable domain reads DAMVIQNPRYQVTQFGKPVTLSCSQTLNHNVMYWYQQKSSQAPKLLFHYYDKDFNNEADTPDNFQSRRPNTSFCFLDIRSPGLGDTAMYLCATSSHRGHYRSEQFFGPGTRLTVL.

The gene calls are TRBV18 and TRBJ2-3; no clear D. CDR1 and CDR2 (germline): KGHSH, LQKENI. V gave up 2 bases and J gave up 2 bases, with 14 bases separating them. The CDR3 length is 16 residues. CDR3 protein: CASSPKNQRATDTQYF. As DNA, the CDR3 is TGTGCCAGCTCACCAAAGAACCAGAGAGCCACAGATACGCAGTATTTT.

The chain couples TRBV28 to TRBJ2-3, with TRBD2 matching over 8 bases. The CDR3 totals 17 residues. With V trimmed by 6 bases and J by 4 bases, 15 bases remained unmatched. CDR1 is MDHEN and CDR2 is SYDVKM in the germline V gene. CDR3 loop: CASSRDGGSGSPDTQYF. Here the CDR3 DNA reads TGTGCCAGCAGCCGCGATGGAGGGAGCGGGAGCCCAGATACGCAGTATTTT.

Worth noting for this clone: Relative to the germline gene, one junction end is altered; a read error may explain this. The chain joins TRBV18 to TRBJ2-2; possible D gene TRBD2, 6 bases. Germline V CDR1 and CDR2: KGHSH, LQKENI. This CDR3 contains 14 residues. The chain's CDR3 is CASSRRGNTEELFF. The CDR3 nucleotides are TGTGCCAGCTCAAGGCGGGGAAACACCGAGGAGCTGTTTTTT.

The rearrangement uses TRBV3-1 (or the pseudogene TRBV3-2) and TRBJ2-3; 8 nucleotides match TRBD2. Trimming cost V 4 bases and J 2 bases; bases outside gene matches: 5. Germline V gene lookup returns CDR1 LGHDT and CDR2 YNNKEL (reference sequence). The CDR3 is made up of 15 amino acids. CDR3 sequence reads: CASSPGLAFTDTQYF. The DNA of the CDR3 is TGTGCCAGCAGCCCCGGACTAGCTTTCACAGATACGCAGTATTTT.

This clone has just one count. The chain has TRBV24-1 and TRBJ2-5, with D perhaps being TRBD1 or TRBD2 (5 bases each). Germline V gene sequence: CDR1 KGHDR, CDR2 SFDVKD. CDR3 size: 13 residues. The ends were cut back, 6 bases at V and 5 bases at J, with 12 bases in the middle. The CDR3 region is CATSNGAEETQYF. The CDR3 DNA reads as TGTGCCACCAGTAACGGGGCGGAGGAGACCCAGTACTTC.

The table lists this clone with a count of one. The V and J genes are TRBV9 and TRBJ2-2; 9 nucleotides line up with TRBD1. The V gene end was trimmed by 4 bases and the J gene end by 1 base; junction bases not matched to a gene: 5. There are 16 residues in the CDR3. Germline V gives CDR1 SGDLS, CDR2 YYNGEE. The CDR3 sequence: CASSLQGAENTGELFF. Written as DNA, the CDR3 is TGTGCCAGCAGCTTACAGGGGGCAGAGAACACCGGGGAGCTGTTTTTT.

J is TRBJ1-6 and V is TRBV29-1, with 9 bases that match TRBD1. The CDR3 spans 13 residues. Unmatched junction bases numbered 2, after V lost 5 bases and J lost 6 bases. Germline-derived CDR1 and CDR2 are SQVTM and ANQGSEA. The CDR3 protein is CSVRDRANSPLHF. The CDR3 coding sequence is TGCAGCGTTCGGGACAGGGCTAATTCACCCCTCCACTTT.

The genes are TRBV30 and TRBJ1-2; D remains unclear. This CDR3 region has 13 residues. Germline-derived CDR1 and CDR2 are GTSNPN and SVGIG (reference sequence). V was clipped by 0 bases and J by 2 bases, with 7 bases between them. CDR3: CAWSVQWNYGYTF. The DNA for the CDR3 is TGTGCCTGGAGTGTACAGTGGAACTATGGCTACACCTTC. Full variable domain (remainder filled in from reference TRBV30 and TRBJ1-2): SQTIHQWPATLVQPVGSPLSLECTVEGTSNPNLYWYRQAAGRGLQLLFYSVGIGQISSEVPQNLSASRPQDRQFILSSKKLLLSDSGFYLCAWSVQWNYGYTFGSGTRLTVV.

The rearrangement uses TRBV7-2 and TRBJ1-2; 7 bases match TRBD1. Germline V gene lookup returns CDR1 SGHTA and CDR2 FQGNSA. The CDR3 length is 19 residues. V lost 1 base, J lost 4 bases, and 18 bases stayed unmatched. CDR3 in DNA: TGTGCCAGCAGCTTAGGGAGGGGTAGGGGGCGAGTGGCTTCCTATGGCTACACCTTC. Its translation is CASSLGRGRGRVASYGYTF.

The chain links TRBV3-1 (or the pseudogene TRBV3-2) to TRBJ1-1; 8 nucleotides match TRBD1. CDR3 length: 15 amino acids. V trimming: 2 bases; J trimming: 5 bases; junction bases outside the gene matches: 7. Germline V lookup: CDR1 LGHDT, CDR2 YNNKEL (reference sequence). In nucleotides, the CDR3 is TGTGCCAGCAGCCAATGGTCCAGGGGGCAAACTGAAGCTTTCTTT. Translation gives CASSQWSRGQTEAFF.

This clone was counted a single time. The chain joins TRBV5-1 to TRBJ2-2, with 7 bases matching TRBD1. The ends lost 2 bases at V and 0 bases at J; junction bases unmatched: 4. The CDR3 runs to 16 residues. CDR1 and CDR2 from the germline V gene are SGHRS and YFSETQ. Here the CDR3 DNA reads TGCGCCAGCAGCTTAGAGGGGGCTGCGAACACCGGGGAGCTGTTTTTT. Protein sequence: CASSLEGAANTGELFF.

DNA for the CDR3: TGTGCCATCAGTGAAAGGGCAGGGGGCTCCTACGAGCAGTACTTC. Amino acid sequence: CAISERAGGSYEQYF. This chain joins TRBV10-3 and TRBJ2-7; the match to TRBD1 covers 7 bases. Germline trimming cut 3 bases from V and 0 bases from J; bases unmatched to any gene: 5. The CDR3 extends over 15 amino acids. From germline, CDR1 is ENHRY and CDR2 SYGVKD.

J is TRBJ1-2 and V is TRBV4-1; 7 nucleotides line up with TRBD1. Germline loops: CDR1 MGHRA, CDR2 YSYEKL. V gave up 4 bases and J gave up 4 bases; unmatched junction bases: 12. This CDR3 has 16 residues. DNA for the CDR3: TGCGCCAGCAGCCCTAGCCCGACAGGGCCCCTCTATGGCTACACCTTC. Residues: CASSPSPTGPLYGYTF.

The gene calls are TRBV6-6 and TRBJ2-1; TRBD2 is a possible D gene (5 bases). V lost 5 bases and J lost 10, with 12 bases in between. The CDR3 loop spans 12 amino acids. CDR1 is MNHNY and CDR2 is SVGAGI in the germline V gene (reference sequence). The chain's CDR3 is CASSREIWEQFF. The CDR3 nucleotides are TGTGCCAGCAGTAGGGAGATTTGGGAGCAGTTCTTC.

The chain carries TRBV2 and TRBJ2-5; the match to TRBD1 covers 8 bases. Germline trimming cut 1 base from V and 2 bases from J; bases unmatched to any gene: 3. In germline, CDR1 is SNHLY, CDR2 FYNNEI. The CDR3 is 15 amino acids. CDR3 loop: CASSEGGDRQETQYF. The CDR3 DNA reads TGTGCCAGCAGTGAAGGGGGGGACAGGCAAGAGACCCAGTACTTC.